These T cell receptor beta chains were read from a single sample in a study of blood T cell repertoires in COVID-19. Sequencing used immunoSEQ multiplex PCR; TCRdb keeps in-frame clones, though not all of them. The table has some 64,000 clones, 70% to 85% seen once. The sample comprised peripheral blood. All receptors derive from a man aged 55 to 70 with acute or convalescent COVID-19. Both conserved end residues are part of each CDR3. D genes are given only for firm matches. Clone size appears in some rows only: once, few, many, or a class for an expanded clone.

D gene: -
J gene: TRBJ2-4
V gene: TRBV2
clone size: -
CDR3 protein: CASRENRERMNIQYF
CDR3 DNA: TGTGCCAGCAGGGAAAACAGGGAAAGGATGAACATTCAGTACTTC

D gene: TRBD1
J gene: TRBJ2-7
V gene: TRBV29-1
clone size: -
CDR3 protein: CSVEGAGEQYF
CDR3 DNA: TGCAGCGTAGAGGGGGCCGGGGAGCAGTACTTC

D gene: TRBD1
J gene: TRBJ1-1
V gene: TRBV2
clone size: -
CDR3 protein: CASSEQGASNTEAFF
CDR3 DNA: TGTGCCAGCAGTGAACAGGGGGCATCGAACACTGAAGCTTTCTTT

D gene: TRBD2
J gene: TRBJ2-1
V gene: TRBV19
clone size: -
CDR3 protein: CASSSLAGSYNEQFF
CDR3 DNA: TGTGCCAGTAGTAGCCTAGCGGGATCCTACAATGAGCAGTTCTTC

D gene: -
J gene: TRBJ1-2
V gene: TRBV21-1
clone size: few
CDR3 protein: CASSKGQSKGGVYTF
CDR3 DNA: TGTGCCAGCAGCAAAGGACAATCAAAAGGGGGGGTCTACACCTTC

D gene: -
J gene: TRBJ2-3
V gene: TRBV5-1
clone size: -
CDR3 protein: CASSVAGYTDTQYF
CDR3 DNA: TGCGCCAGCAGCGTCGCGGGCTACACAGATACGCAGTATTTT

D gene: TRBD2
J gene: TRBJ2-1
V gene: TRBV11-2
clone size: -
CDR3 protein: CASSPGLAGEQFF
CDR3 DNA: TGTGCCAGCAGCCCGGGACTAGCGGGTGAGCAGTTCTTC

D gene: TRBD2
J gene: TRBJ2-1
V gene: TRBV7-9
clone size: -
CDR3 protein: CASRPLGTSGYNEQFF
CDR3 DNA: TGTGCCAGCAGGCCTCTCGGGACTAGCGGATACAATGAGCAGTTCTTC

D gene: TRBD1
J gene: TRBJ1-1
V gene: TRBV24-1
clone size: -
CDR3 protein: CATSGGQGMNTEAFF
CDR3 DNA: TGTGCCACCAGTGGTGGACAGGGGATGAACACTGAAGCTTTCTTT

D gene: TRBD1
J gene: TRBJ2-7
V gene: TRBV4-3
clone size: once
CDR3 protein: CASSHRQGGSYEQYF
CDR3 DNA: TGCGCCAGCAGCCACCGACAGGGGGGGTCCTACGAGCAGTACTTC

D gene: TRBD2
J gene: TRBJ2-1
V gene: TRBV5-1
clone size: few
CDR3 protein: CASSLPSGRAHNEQFF
CDR3 DNA: TGCGCCAGCAGCCTACCTAGCGGGAGGGCCCACAATGAGCAGTTCTTC

D gene: TRBD1
J gene: TRBJ1-1
V gene: TRBV30
clone size: few
CDR3 protein: CAWFRGTNTEAFF
CDR3 DNA: TGTGCCTGGTTCAGGGGGACCAACACTGAAGCTTTCTTT

D gene: -
J gene: TRBJ2-7
V gene: TRBV2
clone size: -
CDR3 protein: CASRDYEGSYEQYF
CDR3 DNA: TGTGCCAGCAGGGATTACGAGGGCTCCTACGAGCAGTACTTC

D gene: TRBD1
J gene: TRBJ1-1
V gene: TRBV30
clone size: -
CDR3 protein: CAWGTGADTEAFF
CDR3 DNA: TGTGCCTGGGGAACAGGGGCGGACACTGAAGCTTTCTTT

D gene: TRBD1
J gene: TRBJ2-3
V gene: TRBV24-1
clone size: -
CDR3 protein: CATSDLRQGADTQYF
CDR3 DNA: TGTGCCACCAGTGATTTGAGGCAGGGGGCAGATACGCAGTATTTT

D gene: -
J gene: TRBJ1-1
V gene: TRBV4-1
clone size: -
CDR3 protein: CASSLLGRGGNTEAFF
CDR3 DNA: TGCGCCAGCAGCCTGCTCGGACGGGGAGGAAACACTGAAGCTTTCTTT

D gene: -
J gene: TRBJ1-2
V gene: TRBV21-1
clone size: -
CDR3 protein: CAARRNRNYGYTF
CDR3 DNA: TGTGCCGCCCGACGGAACAGAAACTATGGCTACACCTTC

D gene: TRBD1
J gene: TRBJ1-5
V gene: TRBV11-2
clone size: -
CDR3 protein: CASSLGSGGSQPQHF
CDR3 DNA: TGTGCCAGCAGCTTAGGTTCAGGGGGCAGTCAGCCCCAGCATTTT

D gene: -
J gene: TRBJ2-7
V gene: TRBV5-4
clone size: -
CDR3 protein: CASSLERMYEQYF
CDR3 DNA: TGTGCCAGCAGCTTGGAGCGGATGTACGAGCAGTACTTC

D gene: TRBD1
J gene: TRBJ1-1
V gene: TRBV5-4
clone size: -
CDR3 protein: CASSSGQGRTEAFF
CDR3 DNA: TGTGCCAGCAGCTCAGGACAGGGGAGGACTGAAGCTTTCTTT

D gene: -
J gene: TRBJ2-7
V gene: TRBV4-3
clone size: -
CDR3 protein: CASSPTTGYEQYF
CDR3 DNA: TGCGCCAGCAGCCCAACGACAGGCTACGAGCAGTACTTC

D gene: -
J gene: TRBJ2-1
V gene: TRBV5-1
clone size: -
CDR3 protein: CASSPGLATHNEQFF
CDR3 DNA: TGCGCCAGCAGCCCGGGGCTAGCGACTCACAATGAGCAGTTCTTC

D gene: -
J gene: TRBJ1-1
V gene: TRBV7-9
clone size: -
CDR3 protein: CASSLVQGFVANEAFF
CDR3 DNA: TGTGCCAGCAGCTTAGTCCAGGGGTTCGTCGCCAATGAAGCTTTCTTT

D gene: -
J gene: TRBJ2-7
V gene: TRBV7-9
clone size: -
CDR3 protein: CASSPGAESYEQYF
CDR3 DNA: TGTGCCAGCAGCCCAGGAGCGGAATCCTACGAGCAGTACTTC

D gene: TRBD1
J gene: TRBJ2-5
V gene: TRBV6-2/TRBV6-3
clone size: -
CDR3 protein: CASSHLGTVIRETQYF
CDR3 DNA: TGTGCCAGCAGCCACCTCGGGACAGTCATCCGAGAGACCCAGTACTTC

D gene: -
J gene: TRBJ1-1
V gene: TRBV5-6
clone size: few
CDR3 protein: CASSLGHLTEAFF
CDR3 DNA: TGTGCCAGCAGCCTAGGACACCTCACTGAAGCTTTCTTT

D gene: TRBD2
J gene: TRBJ2-2
V gene: TRBV3-1/TRBV3-2
clone size: -
CDR3 protein: CASSQNMGLVATGELFF
CDR3 DNA: TGTGCCAGCAGCCAAAACATGGGACTAGTCGCGACCGGGGAGCTGTTTTTT

D gene: -
J gene: TRBJ1-6
V gene: TRBV6-4
clone size: -
CDR3 protein: CASRPRLNSPLHF
CDR3 DNA: TGTGCCAGCAGGCCCCGGTTGAATTCACCCCTCCACTTT

D gene: -
J gene: TRBJ1-2
V gene: TRBV6-1
clone size: -
CDR3 protein: CASSEKWQGYYGYTF
CDR3 DNA: TGTGCCAGCAGTGAAAAATGGCAGGGGTACTATGGCTACACCTTC

D gene: TRBD2
J gene: TRBJ2-1
V gene: TRBV5-6
clone size: -
CDR3 protein: CASSLFTSGRYDEQFF
CDR3 DNA: TGTGCCAGCAGCTTGTTTACTAGCGGGAGATACGATGAGCAGTTCTTC

D gene: -
J gene: TRBJ2-2
V gene: TRBV7-9
clone size: -
CDR3 protein: CASSSNSLATNTGELFF
CDR3 DNA: TGTGCCAGCAGCTCTAACAGTTTAGCGACGAACACCGGGGAGCTGTTTTTT

D gene: -
J gene: TRBJ2-1
V gene: TRBV5-5
clone size: -
CDR3 protein: CASSSKGDSYNEQFF
CDR3 DNA: TGTGCCAGCAGCTCGAAGGGGGATTCCTACAATGAGCAGTTCTTC

D gene: -
J gene: TRBJ1-1
V gene: TRBV5-1
clone size: few
CDR3 protein: CASSLVGGSTEAFF
CDR3 DNA: TGCGCCAGCAGCTTAGTCGGCGGGAGCACTGAAGCTTTCTTT

D gene: -
J gene: TRBJ2-5
V gene: TRBV4-2
clone size: -
CDR3 protein: CASSQEASAPQETQYF
CDR3 DNA: TGTGCCAGCAGCCAAGAAGCTAGCGCACCCCAAGAGACCCAGTACTTC

D gene: -
J gene: TRBJ2-6
V gene: TRBV7-9
clone size: -
CDR3 protein: CASSSVSSGANVLTF
CDR3 DNA: TGTGCCAGCAGTTCTGTGAGCTCTGGGGCCAACGTCCTGACTTTC

D gene: -
J gene: TRBJ2-2
V gene: TRBV7-2
clone size: -
CDR3 protein: CASSLLKGTNTGELFF
CDR3 DNA: TGTGCCAGCAGCTTATTAAAGGGGACGAACACCGGGGAGCTGTTTTTT

D gene: -
J gene: TRBJ1-2
V gene: TRBV4-3
clone size: -
CDR3 protein: CASSQDTGYGYTF
CDR3 DNA: TGCGCCAGCAGCCAAGATACAGGGTATGGCTACACCTTC

D gene: TRBD2
J gene: TRBJ2-1
V gene: TRBV5-6
clone size: -
CDR3 protein: CASSTRTSGSLRNEQFF
CDR3 DNA: TGTGCCAGCAGCACCCGGACTAGCGGGAGTTTACGGAATGAGCAGTTCTTC

D gene: -
J gene: TRBJ2-7
V gene: TRBV9
clone size: few
CDR3 protein: CASSVGQFSYEQYF
CDR3 DNA: TGTGCCAGCAGCGTTGGACAGTTCTCCTACGAGCAGTACTTC

D gene: -
J gene: TRBJ1-2
V gene: TRBV30
clone size: -
CDR3 protein: CAWSIPGENYGYTF
CDR3 DNA: TGTGCCTGGAGTATTCCAGGGGAAAACTATGGCTACACCTTC

D gene: TRBD1
J gene: TRBJ2-2
V gene: TRBV29-1
clone size: -
CDR3 protein: CSALGTDTGELFF
CDR3 DNA: TGCAGCGCCCTAGGGACAGACACCGGGGAGCTGTTTTTT

D gene: TRBD2
J gene: TRBJ2-3
V gene: TRBV19
clone size: few
CDR3 protein: CASKRTSGRGDTDTQYF
CDR3 DNA: TGTGCCAGCAAACGGACTAGCGGGAGGGGAGACACAGATACGCAGTATTTT

D gene: TRBD2
J gene: TRBJ2-3
V gene: TRBV7-9
clone size: -
CDR3 protein: CASSSAGADTQYF
CDR3 DNA: TGTGCCAGCAGTTCGGCGGGAGCAGATACGCAGTATTTT

D gene: TRBD1
J gene: TRBJ2-7
V gene: TRBV5-4
clone size: -
CDR3 protein: CASSSISTGLEQYF
CDR3 DNA: TGTGCCAGCAGCTCTATTTCGACAGGGCTCGAGCAGTACTTC

D gene: TRBD1
J gene: TRBJ1-4
V gene: TRBV10-3
clone size: -
CDR3 protein: CATSPGQRNEKLFF
CDR3 DNA: TGTGCCACCAGCCCGGGACAGCGAAATGAAAAACTGTTTTTT

D gene: -
J gene: TRBJ1-1
V gene: TRBV19
clone size: -
CDR3 protein: CASSIRGGNTEAFF
CDR3 DNA: TGTGCCAGTAGTATCCGGGGGGGCAACACTGAAGCTTTCTTT

D gene: -
J gene: TRBJ1-2
V gene: TRBV15
clone size: -
CDR3 protein: CATSPQRYYGYTF
CDR3 DNA: TGTGCCACCAGCCCCCAGCGATACTATGGCTACACCTTC

D gene: TRBD1
J gene: TRBJ1-2
V gene: TRBV11-2
clone size: -
CDR3 protein: CASSFLTGRGGAGYTF
CDR3 DNA: TGTGCCAGCAGCTTCTTGACAGGGCGCGGCGGGGCTGGCTACACCTTC

D gene: -
J gene: TRBJ1-6
V gene: TRBV5-4
clone size: -
CDR3 protein: CASSLGSGGNSPLHF
CDR3 DNA: TGTGCCAGCAGCTTGGGATCCGGGGGTAATTCACCCCTCCACTTT

D gene: TRBD1
J gene: TRBJ1-2
V gene: TRBV24-1
clone size: -
CDR3 protein: CATSASSGTGIGYGYTF
CDR3 DNA: TGTGCCACCAGTGCTTCTTCCGGGACAGGGATCGGTTATGGCTACACCTTC

D gene: -
J gene: TRBJ1-4
V gene: TRBV30
clone size: -
CDR3 protein: CAWSWSNEKLFF
CDR3 DNA: TGTGCCTGGAGTTGGAGTAATGAAAAACTGTTTTTT

D gene: -
J gene: TRBJ2-6
V gene: TRBV27
clone size: -
CDR3 protein: CASRSFGGANVLTF
CDR3 DNA: TGTGCCAGCAGGTCGTTCGGGGGGGCCAACGTCCTGACTTTC

D gene: TRBD2
J gene: TRBJ2-1
V gene: TRBV5-1
clone size: -
CDR3 protein: CASSAQGLAGDNEQFF
CDR3 DNA: TGCGCCAGCAGCGCCCAGGGACTAGCGGGAGACAATGAGCAGTTCTTC

D gene: TRBD1
J gene: TRBJ1-2
V gene: TRBV29-1
clone size: once
CDR3 protein: CSVGDSNNYGYTF
CDR3 DNA: TGCAGCGTTGGGGACAGCAATAACTATGGCTACACCTTC